This T cell receptor beta chain was found in a study of CD8+CD57+ T cells in acquired aplastic anemia. Study-level points and caveats: Patients showed no significant difference from controls in CD8+ Simpson's diversity. Patients and controls shared nearly 30 CD8+ CDR3 sequences, which appeared highly expressed in patients and within their immunodominant clones.

Patients chosen for sequencing had shown CD8+CD57+ cell expansion by flow cytometry. Every patient had severe acquired aplastic anemia. All patients were therapy-naive when blood was sampled. This clonotype was picked up many times. The antigen remains unidentified. Genomic DNA constituted the template upon which TCR beta VDJ and CDR3 profiling was performed. TCRdb processed the reads anew with MiXCR; each CDR3 protein has one entry. This table has some 170,000 distinct CDR3 sequences, roughly 43% appearing once. The germline V gene encodes CDR1 WSHSY and CDR2 SAAADI. V was cut by 6 bases and J by 5 bases, with 13 bases left in between. CDR3 length: 13 residues.

This receptor was identified in a human donor with aplastic anemia. The rearrangement joins TRBV10-2 to TRBJ2-5, with D tentatively TRBD1 (5 bases). Material: sorted CD4+, CD8+, or CD8+CD57+ T cells (not recorded which) from PBMCs. Here the CDR3 reads CASRDTSRETQYF. The CDR3 nucleotides are TGCGCCAGCAGGGACACCTCCCGGGAGACCCAGTACTTC.